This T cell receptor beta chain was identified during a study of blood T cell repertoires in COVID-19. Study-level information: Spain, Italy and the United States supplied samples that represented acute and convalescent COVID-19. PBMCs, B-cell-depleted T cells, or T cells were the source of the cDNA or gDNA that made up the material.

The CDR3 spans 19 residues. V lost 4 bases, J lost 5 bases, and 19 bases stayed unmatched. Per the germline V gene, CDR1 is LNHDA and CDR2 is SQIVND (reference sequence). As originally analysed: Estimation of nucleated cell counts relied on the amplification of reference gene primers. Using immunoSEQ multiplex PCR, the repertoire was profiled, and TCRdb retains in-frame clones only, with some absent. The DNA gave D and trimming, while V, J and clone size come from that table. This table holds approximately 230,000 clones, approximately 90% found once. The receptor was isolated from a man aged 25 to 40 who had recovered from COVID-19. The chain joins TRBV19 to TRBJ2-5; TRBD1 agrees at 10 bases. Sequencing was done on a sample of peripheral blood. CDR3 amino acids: CASSKQDRDRGLITETQYF. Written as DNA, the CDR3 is TGTGCCAGTAGTAAACAAGACCGGGACAGGGGATTGATAACGGAGACCCAGTACTTC. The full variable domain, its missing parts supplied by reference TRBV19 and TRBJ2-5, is DGGITQSPKYLFRKEGQNVTLSCEQNLNHDAMYWYRQDPGQGLRLIYYSQIVNDFQKGDIAEGYSVSREKKESFPLTVTSAQKNPTAFYLCASSKQDRDRGLITETQYFGPGTRLLVL.